This T cell receptor beta chain was obtained from a study of shared clonotypes between healthy human individuals. Germline assignment: CDR1 SGHRS and CDR2 YFSETQ. The germline V and J ends were trimmed by 4 bases and 7 bases, with 20 bases remaining between them. This CDR3 comprises 15 residues. Profiled with immunoSEQ multiplex PCR; TCRdb holds only in-frame clones, not every one. There are millions of clones in the sample; roughly 94% occur only once, and 0.1% to 0.15% lies in the top ten. The sequenced material came from naive CD4+ T cells sorted from blood. Noted subset: CD45RA+ positively selected. The TCR was taken from a man younger than 35 in good health. The chain couples TRBV5-1 to TRBJ1-2; weak D call: TRBD1 (5 bases). The CDR3: CASSPGGGPLFGYTF. The CDR3 DNA follows: TGCGCCAGCAGCCCCGGCGGGGGACCCCTTTTTGGCTACACCTTC.